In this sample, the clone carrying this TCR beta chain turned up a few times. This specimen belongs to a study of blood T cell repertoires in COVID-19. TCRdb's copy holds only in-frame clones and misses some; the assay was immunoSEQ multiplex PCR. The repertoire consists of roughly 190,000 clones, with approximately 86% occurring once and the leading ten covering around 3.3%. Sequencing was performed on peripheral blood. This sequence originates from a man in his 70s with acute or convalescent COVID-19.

CDR3 DNA sequence: TGTGCCAGCAGCCCGGGACTAGCGGCCGTACTTGCCAAAAACATTCAGTACTTC. This codes for CASSPGLAAVLAKNIQYF. The chain recombines TRBV7-2 with TRBJ2-4; 11 positions agree with TRBD2. The CDR3 has 18 residues. The germline gives CDR1 SGHTA, CDR2 FQGNSA. Trimming cost V 5 bases and J 1 base; bases outside gene matches: 10.